The 14 T cell receptor beta chains in this list originate from one sample, sequenced in a study of blood T cells in healthy people across ages (dated by TCRdb to between 2015 and 2017). Library construction relied on 5' RACE. The data were produced on an Illumina HiSeq 2500. A second PCR of 7 to 11 cycles was performed with a sample-barcoded 5' primer and a J-beta primer mix. TCRdb passed the public sequencing reads through fastp at Q25 and MiXCR, retaining productive beta sequences. All rows with the same CDR3 protein become a single entry with the most common DNA and genes. The sample table holds about 730,000 distinct CDR3 sequences, of which about 40% were seen once. The ten largest account for 20% to 25% of the sample. Sequenced: blood. The receptors stem from an older woman in good health.

This clonotype was picked up many times. The rearrangement joins TRBV7-2 to TRBJ2-7; 9 nucleotides agree with TRBD1. Germline values: CDR1 SGHTA, CDR2 FQGNSA. The CDR3 loop spans 17 amino acids. With V trimmed by 1 base and J by 5 bases, 12 bases remained unmatched. This CDR3 reads CASSLDLGGQGIHEQYF. CDR3 DNA sequence: TGTGCCAGCAGCTTAGATCTAGGAGGACAGGGGATCCACGAGCAGTACTTC.

With respect to this clonotype: Being one base from a much bigger clone, this may be a read error. CDR3 in amino acids: CSAADIAYNEQYF. The CDR3 DNA reads as TGTTCCGCGGCAGACATAGCCTACAATGAGCAGTACTTC. This chain links TRBV29-1 with TRBJ2-1; D not resolved. The better agreement between TRBJ2-7 and the DNA end casts doubt on the J call. Germline CDR1 reads SQVTM; CDR2 reads ANQGSEA. The CDR3 totals 13 residues.

This clonotype was counted a few times. A read error is possible here, since a much larger clone lies one base away. J is TRBJ2-7 and V is TRBV6-2 or TRBV6-3, with a possible D match to TRBD1 (6 bases). CDR1 is MNHEY and CDR2 is SVGEGT in the germline V gene. Trimming stripped 4 bases from V and 5 bases from J, with 9 bases between. The length of the CDR3 is 12 residues. CDR3 loop: CASSFTGNEQYF. The CDR3 nucleotides are TGTGCCAGCAGTTTCACAGGGAACGAGCAGTACTTC.

This clonotype occurred many times. The chain is built from TRBV20-1 and TRBJ2-7; D possibly corresponds to TRBD2 (6 bases). In germline, CDR1 is DFQATT, CDR2 SNEGSKA (reference sequence). There are 14 residues in the CDR3. V dropped 0 bases and J dropped 3 bases, with 12 bases sitting between them. The CDR3 DNA reads as TGCAGTGCTAGAGATAGGGACTGGGACTACGAGCAGTACTTC. This codes for CSARDRDWDYEQYF.

Only a few counts were recorded for this clonotype. The J gene is TRBJ1-5, the V gene TRBV3-1; 7 bases match TRBD1. Germline trimming cut 1 base from V and 7 bases from J; bases unmatched to any gene: 4. Per germline, CDR1 LGHDT and CDR2 YNNKEL (reference sequence). This CDR3 has 14 amino acids. CDR3 DNA sequence: TGTGCCAGCAGCCAAGGACAGGGTAGCCAGCCCCAGCATTTT. This codes for CASSQGQGSQPQHF. Full variable domain (remainder filled in from reference TRBV3-1 and TRBJ1-5): DTAVSQTPKYLVTQMGNDKSIKCEQNLGHDTMYWYKQDSKKFLKIMFSYNNKELIINETVPNRFSPKSPDKAHLNLHINSLELGDSAVYFCASSQGQGSQPQHFGDGTRLSIL.

The CDR3 sequence is CASSYSMTSGSSYEQYF. The CDR3, as DNA: TGTGCCAGCAGTTACTCGATGACTAGCGGGAGCTCCTACGAGCAGTACTTC. This sequence joins TRBV6-6 and TRBJ2-7; 12 nucleotides align to TRBD2. Germline values: CDR1 MNHNY, CDR2 SVGAGI (reference sequence). V shed 0 bases and J 0 bases; nucleotides not matched to a gene: 3. The CDR3 is 17 amino acids.

This clonotype was picked up a small number of times. The V and J genes are TRBV7-9 and TRBJ1-1, with TRBD1 as a possible D gene (6 bases). This CDR3 region has 16 residues. The V gene lost 5 bases and the J gene lost 2 bases, with 18 bases spanning the gap. CDR1 is SEHNR and CDR2 is FQNEAQ in the germline V gene (reference sequence). The CDR3 DNA sequence: TGTGCCAGCAGCCCTCTGGGGGTACAGGGCAACACTGAAGCTTTCTTT. Encoded protein: CASSPLGVQGNTEAFF.

This clonotype came up a few times. At one end, the junction sequence differs from germline, possibly due to a read error. This rearrangement joins TRBV4-2 to TRBJ2-3, with 8 bases fitting TRBD2. CDR1 is LGHNA and CDR2 is YNFKEQ in the germline V gene. The CDR3 contains 18 residues. The CDR3 loop reads CASSQVYAGGRSADTQYF. The CDR3, as DNA: TGTGCCAGCAGCCAAGTCTACGCGGGGGGCCGAAGCGCAGATACTCAGTATTTT.

The J gene is TRBJ2-7, the V gene TRBV27; D not resolved. V lost 9 bases and J lost 0, with 18 bases in between. The CDR3 contains 15 residues. Germline V lookup: CDR1 MNHEY, CDR2 SMNVEV (reference sequence). For the CDR3, the DNA is TGTGCCAGACAAATAAAGGCCTACCGCTCCTACGAGCAGTACTTC. Translating gives CARQIKAYRSYEQYF.

The chain links TRBV28 to TRBJ2-5; D unclear. Trimming cost V 4 bases and J 11 bases, with 11 bases left between them. The germline gives CDR1 MDHEN, CDR2 SYDVKM. The CDR3 length is 11 residues. The CDR3 region is CASSSPPEQYF. The CDR3 DNA follows: TGTGCCAGCAGTTCCCCGCCTGAGCAGTACTTC.

The chain uses TRBV10-3 and TRBJ2-5; D gene uncertain. V lost 7 bases and J 4 bases, leaving 13 bases between the germline ends. CDR1 is ENHRY, CDR2 SYGVKD, per germline. This CDR3 region has 13 residues. The DNA of the CDR3 is TGTGCCATCAAGGGCTCCCTCGGAGAGACCCAGTACTTC. Amino acid sequence: CAIKGSLGETQYF.

The genes are TRBV29-1 and TRBJ1-3; no firm D call. The V and J ends lost 6 bases and 0 bases respectively, with 9 bases between them. Germline loops: CDR1 SQVTM, CDR2 ANQGSEA. The CDR3 has 13 residues. CDR3 sequence: CSVRTLSGNTIYF. DNA of the CDR3: TGCAGCGTGCGGACCCTCTCTGGAAACACCATATATTTT.

This clonotype was seen once. This may stem from a read error, because a much larger clone lies one nucleotide away. The rearrangement uses TRBV7-9 and TRBJ2-4; 7 nucleotides line up with TRBD1. The CDR3 is 15 residues long. The germline V gene encodes CDR1 SEHNR and CDR2 FQNEAQ (reference sequence). Written as DNA, the CDR3 is TGTGCCGGCAGCTTAGATCGTACAGGGGAAAACATTCAGTACTTC. Protein product: CAGSLDRTGENIQYF. Together with reference TRBV7-9 and TRBJ2-4, the CDR3 gives the full variable domain: DTGVSQNPRHKITKRGQNVTFRCDPISEHNRLYWYRQTLGQGPEFLTYFQNEAQLEKSRLLSDRFSAERPKGSFSTLEIQRTEQGDSAMYLCAGSLDRTGENIQYFGAGTRLSVL.

The V and J genes are TRBV4-1 and TRBJ2-5; the D is unclear. CDR1 and CDR2 (germline): MGHRA, YSYEKL. V lost 1 base to trimming and J lost 5 bases, with 14 bases between them. The CDR3 has 15 residues. This CDR3 reads CASSQGNRVRETQYF. CDR3 DNA: TGCGCCAGCAGCCAAGGAAACCGGGTGAGGGAGACCCAGTACTTC.